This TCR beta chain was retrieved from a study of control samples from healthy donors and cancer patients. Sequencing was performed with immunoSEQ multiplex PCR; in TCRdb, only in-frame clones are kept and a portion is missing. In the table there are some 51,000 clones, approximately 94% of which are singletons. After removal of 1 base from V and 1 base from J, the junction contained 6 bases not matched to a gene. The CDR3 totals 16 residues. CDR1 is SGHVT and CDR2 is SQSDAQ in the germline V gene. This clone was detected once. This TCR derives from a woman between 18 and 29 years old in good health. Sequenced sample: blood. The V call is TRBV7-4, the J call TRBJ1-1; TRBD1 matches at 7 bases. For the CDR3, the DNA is TGTGCCAGCAGCTTAGGGATAGGGGGCGGGAACACTGAAGCTTTCTTT. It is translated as CASSLGIGGGNTEAFF.